The sequence of this TCR beta chain was determined in a study of neoadjuvant anti-PD-1 for oral cavity cancer. Study in general: Before surgery, most patients got three to four biweekly 3 mg/kg nivolumab doses. General study findings and limits: Higher pretreatment Treg/Th17 ratios tracked higher pretreatment blood clonality.

The time point is: after neoadjuvant nivolumab, at surgical resection. Patients were newly diagnosed with stage II-IVA oral cavity squamous cell carcinoma without prior systemic or radiation treatment. Between the trimmed V and J ends, which lost 7 bases and 0 bases, there was a span of 9 bases. The CDR3 length is 13 residues. Per germline, CDR1 MDHEN and CDR2 SYDVKM. Libraries were prepared by immunoSEQ multiplex PCR; TCRdb keeps only in-frame clonotypes and omits some of them. Among some 22,000 clones listed, approximately 27% were seen once. This clone was seen only a few times. The antigen remains undetermined.

V gene TRBV28 combines with J gene TRBJ1-1; D is unresolved. The input for sequencing was tumor tissue, taken after nivolumab (anti-PD-1) treatment. The TCR originated in a person between 40 and 79 years old with oral cavity squamous cell carcinoma. The CDR3 DNA reads TGTGCCAGCACCTTACCCATGAACACTGAAGCTTTCTTT. This encodes CASTLPMNTEAFF.